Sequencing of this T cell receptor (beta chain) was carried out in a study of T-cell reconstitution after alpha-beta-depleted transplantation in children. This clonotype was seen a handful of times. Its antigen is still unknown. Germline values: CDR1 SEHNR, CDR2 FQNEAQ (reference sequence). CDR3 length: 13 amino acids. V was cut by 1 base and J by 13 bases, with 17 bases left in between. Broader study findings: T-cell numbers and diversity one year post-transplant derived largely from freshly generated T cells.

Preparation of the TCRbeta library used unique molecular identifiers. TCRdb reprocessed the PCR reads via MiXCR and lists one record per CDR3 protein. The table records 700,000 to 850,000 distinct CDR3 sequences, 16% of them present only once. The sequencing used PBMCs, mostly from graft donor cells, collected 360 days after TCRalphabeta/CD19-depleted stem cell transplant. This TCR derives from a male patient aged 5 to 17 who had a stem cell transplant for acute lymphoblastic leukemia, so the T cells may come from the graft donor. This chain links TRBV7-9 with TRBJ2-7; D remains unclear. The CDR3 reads CASSLEPGQPPYF. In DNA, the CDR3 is TGTGCCAGCAGCTTAGAGCCTGGGCAGCCGCCTTACTTC.